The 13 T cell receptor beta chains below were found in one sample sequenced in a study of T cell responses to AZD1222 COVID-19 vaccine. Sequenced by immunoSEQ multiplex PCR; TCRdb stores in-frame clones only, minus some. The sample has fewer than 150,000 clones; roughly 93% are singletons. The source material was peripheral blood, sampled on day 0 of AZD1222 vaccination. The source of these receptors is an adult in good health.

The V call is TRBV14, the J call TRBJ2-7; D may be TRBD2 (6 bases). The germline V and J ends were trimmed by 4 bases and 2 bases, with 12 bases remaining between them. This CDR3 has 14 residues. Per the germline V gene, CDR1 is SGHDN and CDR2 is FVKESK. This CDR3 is CASSRGVFAYEQYF. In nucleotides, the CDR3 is TGTGCCAGCAGCCGGGGGGTGTTTGCCTACGAGCAGTACTTC.

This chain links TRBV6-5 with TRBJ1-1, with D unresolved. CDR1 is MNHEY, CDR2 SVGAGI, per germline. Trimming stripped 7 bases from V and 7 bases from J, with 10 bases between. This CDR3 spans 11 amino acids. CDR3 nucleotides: TGTGCCAGCACCCGGGCGATTGAAGCTTTCTTT. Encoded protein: CASTRAIEAFF.

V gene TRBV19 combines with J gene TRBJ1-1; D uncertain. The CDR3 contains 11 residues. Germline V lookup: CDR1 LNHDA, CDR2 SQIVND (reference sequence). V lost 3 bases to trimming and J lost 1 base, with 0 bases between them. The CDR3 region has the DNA TGTGCCAGTAGTATGAACACTGAAGCTTTCTTT. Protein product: CASSMNTEAFF.

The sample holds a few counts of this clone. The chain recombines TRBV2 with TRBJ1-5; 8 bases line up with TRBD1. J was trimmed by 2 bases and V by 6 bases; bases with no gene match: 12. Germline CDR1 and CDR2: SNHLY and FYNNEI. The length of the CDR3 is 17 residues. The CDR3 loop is CASRPTILDRGNQPQHF. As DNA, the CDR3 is TGTGCCAGCAGACCCACGATCTTGGACAGGGGCAATCAGCCCCAGCATTTT.

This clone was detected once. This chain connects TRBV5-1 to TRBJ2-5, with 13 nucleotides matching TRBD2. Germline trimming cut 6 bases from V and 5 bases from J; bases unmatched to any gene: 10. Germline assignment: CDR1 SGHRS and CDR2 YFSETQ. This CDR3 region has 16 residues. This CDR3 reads CASTLGLAGLGETQYF. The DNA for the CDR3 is TGCGCCAGCACCCTGGGACTAGCGGGATTGGGCGAGACCCAGTACTTC.

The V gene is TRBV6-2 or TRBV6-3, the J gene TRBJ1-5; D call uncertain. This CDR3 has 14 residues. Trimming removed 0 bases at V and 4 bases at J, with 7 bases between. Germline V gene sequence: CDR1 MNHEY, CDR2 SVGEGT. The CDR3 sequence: CASSYSIGNQPQHF. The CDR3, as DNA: TGTGCCAGCAGTTACTCGATCGGAAATCAGCCCCAGCATTTT.

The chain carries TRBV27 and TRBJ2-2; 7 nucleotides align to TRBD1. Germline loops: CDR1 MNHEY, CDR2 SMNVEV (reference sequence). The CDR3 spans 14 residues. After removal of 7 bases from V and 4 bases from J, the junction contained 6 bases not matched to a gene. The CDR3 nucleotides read TGTGCCAGCAAGAGGGACAGAGTCACCGGGGAGCTGTTTTTT. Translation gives CASKRDRVTGELFF.

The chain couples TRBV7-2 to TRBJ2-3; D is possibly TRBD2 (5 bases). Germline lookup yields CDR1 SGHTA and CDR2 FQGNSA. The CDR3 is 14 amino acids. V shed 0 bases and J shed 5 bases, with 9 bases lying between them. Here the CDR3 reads CASSLAPRGDTQYF. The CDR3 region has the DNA TGTGCCAGCAGCTTAGCGCCCCGGGGAGATACGCAGTATTTT.

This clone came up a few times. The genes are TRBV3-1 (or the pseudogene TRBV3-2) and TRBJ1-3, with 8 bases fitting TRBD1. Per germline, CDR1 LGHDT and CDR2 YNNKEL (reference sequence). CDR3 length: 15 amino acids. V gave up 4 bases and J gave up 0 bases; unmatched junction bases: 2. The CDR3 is CASSPDRVSGNTIYF. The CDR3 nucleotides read TGTGCCAGCAGCCCGGACAGGGTCTCTGGAAACACCATATATTTT.

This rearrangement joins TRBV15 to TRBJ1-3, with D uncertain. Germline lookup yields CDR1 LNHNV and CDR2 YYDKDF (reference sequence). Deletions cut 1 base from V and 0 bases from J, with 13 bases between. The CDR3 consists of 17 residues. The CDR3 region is CATSRAGRTLSGNTIYF. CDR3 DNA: TGTGCCACCAGCAGAGCCGGAAGAACCCTCTCTGGAAACACCATATATTTT.

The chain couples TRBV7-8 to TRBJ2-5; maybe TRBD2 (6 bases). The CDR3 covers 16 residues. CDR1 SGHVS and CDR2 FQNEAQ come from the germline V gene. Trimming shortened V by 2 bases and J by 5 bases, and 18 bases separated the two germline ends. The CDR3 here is CASSLFPGELSETQYF. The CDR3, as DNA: TGTGCCAGCAGCTTATTCCCGGGAGAATTGTCGGAGACCCAGTACTTC.

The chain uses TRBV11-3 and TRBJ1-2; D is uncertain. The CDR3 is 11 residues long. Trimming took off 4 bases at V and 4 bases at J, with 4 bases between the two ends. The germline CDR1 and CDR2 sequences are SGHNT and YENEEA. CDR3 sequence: CASSCRYGYTF. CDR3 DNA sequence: TGTGCCAGCAGCTGCCGCTATGGCTACACCTTC.

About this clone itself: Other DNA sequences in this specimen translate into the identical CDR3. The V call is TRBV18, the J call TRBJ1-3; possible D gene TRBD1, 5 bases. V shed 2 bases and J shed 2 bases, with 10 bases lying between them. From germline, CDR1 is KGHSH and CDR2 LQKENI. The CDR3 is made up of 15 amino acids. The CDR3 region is CASSPGAGTGNTIYF. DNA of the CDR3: TGTGCCAGCTCACCAGGGGCAGGGACTGGAAACACCATATATTTT.